This TCR beta chain was retrieved from a study of cytomegalovirus exposure and HLA in healthy donors. CDR3 length: 18 residues. The germline CDR1 and CDR2 sequences are SGHTA and FQGTGA. The junction had 12 bases not matched to a gene; V was cut back by 3 bases and J by 2 bases. Data came from immunoSEQ multiplex PCR; TCRdb stores just in-frame clones and leaves some out. The sample has approximately 220,000 clones; 90% to 95% are singletons. The rearrangement joins TRBV7-3 to TRBJ1-5; 8 positions agree with TRBD1. This clonotype was obtained from a young woman in good health and CMV-seronegative. Sequenced input: PBMCs. The CDR3: CASSFLAGGGDGNQPQHF. CDR3 in DNA: TGTGCCAGCAGCTTCCTGGCAGGGGGCGGGGATGGCAATCAGCCCCAGCATTTT.